This T cell receptor (beta chain) is drawn from a study of T cell responses to AZD1222 COVID-19 vaccine (dated by TCRdb to the early 2020s). Background on the whole study: TCR sequencing was performed for more than 230 trial participants, of whom 207 were given two doses of AZD1222 and 26 were given two doses of MenACWY control vaccine. Enrollment into the trials was organized by age into subgroups of 18-55, 56-69 and 70-plus years, and those subgroups contained approximately 150, 30 and 60 TCR-sequenced participants, respectively. Results and caveats for the whole study, not just this receptor: Reportedly, close to half of the unique spike-specific TCRs recognized epitopes lying outside the regions that are mutated in the B.1.351 and B.1.1.7 variants. The whole spike protein was spanned by vaccine-associated CD4 TCRs, and dominant responses were seen in regions 160-218 and 743-854. A significant rise in spike-specific TCR breadth and depth was observed after two AZD1222 doses relative to day 0 and relative to MenACWY recipients. In the small 56-69-year group, the increase in depth fell short of significance, most likely because of low power. Conclusions about previously exposed vaccinees are limited, since just five to seven AZD1222 recipients were seropositive for SARS-CoV-2 at baseline. No day 14 peak-response samples were available, so repertoires were characterized only after the peak T cell response. Participants were mostly white British and included more females than males, and it was suggested by the authors that clonal diversity may have been underestimated.

According to the germline V gene, CDR1 reads SGHTA and CDR2 reads FQGTGA. At the junction V is shortened by 4 bases and J by 4 bases, with 10 bases in between. The CDR3, cysteine through phenylalanine, is 13 amino acids long. The entry retains the CDR3 DNA only, 39 bases that are in frame from base 1. The CDR3 regions of human TCRbeta chains were analyzed by immunosequencing. In the original analysis: TCRs in the repertoires were compared against a reference library of SARS-CoV-2-specific TCRs that had been generated with the MIRA antigen-specificity platform. Breadth was defined as the fraction of unique TCRs that were SARS-CoV-2-associated. Depth was defined as the fraction of total T cells that were SARS-CoV-2-associated. Using the MIRA data, each spike-specific TCR was assigned both to the spike region to which the TCR was reactive and to a CD4 or CD8 class. Log10-transformed breadth and depth values were compared by one-way ANOVA with Sidak's multiple comparisons tests. Held by TCRdb, this immuneACCESS table contains in-frame sequences only and omits some clones. Under half of the omission traces to an unresolved V gene where checked; the cause of the rest is unknown. D and trimming were read from the DNA, whereas the V and J calls and clone size are those reported in that table. The sample's own table lists some 150,000 clones. The ten largest account for about 2.2% of the sample.

Taken with the paper, the label for time point translates to: baseline before first vaccination. Samples from vaccinated people were obtained from the UK trials COV001 and COV002, which included a single-blind randomized controlled phase 2/3 trial of AZD1222 (ChAdOx1 nCoV-19) in healthy adults. For TCRbeta chain sequencing, PBMC samples from trial participants were taken at day 0 and at day 28 after the second dose. For this clone: The antigen it binds to is not known.

The sequence was collected from an adult in good health. The V gene is TRBV7-3 and the J gene is TRBJ1-1; matching of 6 bases hints at TRBD1 as the D gene. The sequencing sample was made of peripheral blood. CDR3 protein: CASSYRDGTEAFF. Here is the DNA: TGTGCCAGCAGCTACAGGGATGGCACTGAAGCTTTCTTT.